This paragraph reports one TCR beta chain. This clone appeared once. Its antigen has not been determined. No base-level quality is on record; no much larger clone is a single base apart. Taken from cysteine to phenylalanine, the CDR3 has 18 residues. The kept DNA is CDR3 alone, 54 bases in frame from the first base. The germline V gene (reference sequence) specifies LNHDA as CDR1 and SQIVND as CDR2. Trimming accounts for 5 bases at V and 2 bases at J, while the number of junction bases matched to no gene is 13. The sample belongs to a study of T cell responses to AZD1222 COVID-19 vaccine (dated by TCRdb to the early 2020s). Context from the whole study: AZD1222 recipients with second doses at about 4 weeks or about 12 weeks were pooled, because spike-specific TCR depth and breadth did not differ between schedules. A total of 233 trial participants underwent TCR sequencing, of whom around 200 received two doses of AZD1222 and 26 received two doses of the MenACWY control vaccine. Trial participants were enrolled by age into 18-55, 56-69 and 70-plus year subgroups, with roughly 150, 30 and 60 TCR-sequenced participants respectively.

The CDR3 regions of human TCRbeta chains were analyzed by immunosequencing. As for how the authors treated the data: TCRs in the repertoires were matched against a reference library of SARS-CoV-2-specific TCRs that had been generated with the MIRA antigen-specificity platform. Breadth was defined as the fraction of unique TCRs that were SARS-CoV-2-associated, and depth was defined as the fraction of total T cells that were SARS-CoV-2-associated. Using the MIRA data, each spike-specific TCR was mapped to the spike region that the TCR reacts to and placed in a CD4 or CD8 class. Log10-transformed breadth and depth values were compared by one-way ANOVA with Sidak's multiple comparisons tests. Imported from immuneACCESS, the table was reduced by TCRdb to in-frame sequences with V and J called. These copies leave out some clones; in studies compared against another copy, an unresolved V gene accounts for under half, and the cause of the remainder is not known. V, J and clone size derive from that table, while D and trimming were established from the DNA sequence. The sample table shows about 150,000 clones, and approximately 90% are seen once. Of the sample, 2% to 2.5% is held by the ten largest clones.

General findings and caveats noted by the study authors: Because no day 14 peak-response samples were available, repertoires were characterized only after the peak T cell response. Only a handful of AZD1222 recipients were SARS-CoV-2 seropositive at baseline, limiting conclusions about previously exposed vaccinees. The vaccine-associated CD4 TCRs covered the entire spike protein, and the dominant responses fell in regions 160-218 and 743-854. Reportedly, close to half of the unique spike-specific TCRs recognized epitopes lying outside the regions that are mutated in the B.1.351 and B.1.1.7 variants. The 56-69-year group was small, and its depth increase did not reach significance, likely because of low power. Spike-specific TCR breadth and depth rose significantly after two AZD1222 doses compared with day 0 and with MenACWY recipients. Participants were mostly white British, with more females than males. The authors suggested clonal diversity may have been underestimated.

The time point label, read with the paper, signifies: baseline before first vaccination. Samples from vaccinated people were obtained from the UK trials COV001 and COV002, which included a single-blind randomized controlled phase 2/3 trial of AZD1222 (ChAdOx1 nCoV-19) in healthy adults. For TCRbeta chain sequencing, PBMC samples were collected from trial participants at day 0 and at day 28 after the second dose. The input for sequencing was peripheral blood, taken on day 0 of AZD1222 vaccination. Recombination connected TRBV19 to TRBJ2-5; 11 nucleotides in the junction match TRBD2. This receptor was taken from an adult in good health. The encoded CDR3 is CASSDLNSGLAEQETQYF. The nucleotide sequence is TGTGCCAGTAGTGACCTCAACTCGGGACTAGCGGAACAAGAGACCCAGTACTTC.